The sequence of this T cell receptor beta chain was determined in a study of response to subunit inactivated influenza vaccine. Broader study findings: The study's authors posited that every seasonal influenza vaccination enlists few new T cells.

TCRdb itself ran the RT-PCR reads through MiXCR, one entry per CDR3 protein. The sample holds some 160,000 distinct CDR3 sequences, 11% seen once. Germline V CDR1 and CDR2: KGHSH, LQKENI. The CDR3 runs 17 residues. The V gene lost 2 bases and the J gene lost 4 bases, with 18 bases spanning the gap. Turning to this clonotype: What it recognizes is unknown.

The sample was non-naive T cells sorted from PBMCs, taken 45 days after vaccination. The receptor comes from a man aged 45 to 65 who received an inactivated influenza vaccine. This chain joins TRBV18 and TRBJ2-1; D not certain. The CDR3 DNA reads TGTGCCAGCTCACCAAGGCCGGGCGAGGCTTCTTACAATGAGCAGTTCTTC. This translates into CASSPRPGEASYNEQFF.